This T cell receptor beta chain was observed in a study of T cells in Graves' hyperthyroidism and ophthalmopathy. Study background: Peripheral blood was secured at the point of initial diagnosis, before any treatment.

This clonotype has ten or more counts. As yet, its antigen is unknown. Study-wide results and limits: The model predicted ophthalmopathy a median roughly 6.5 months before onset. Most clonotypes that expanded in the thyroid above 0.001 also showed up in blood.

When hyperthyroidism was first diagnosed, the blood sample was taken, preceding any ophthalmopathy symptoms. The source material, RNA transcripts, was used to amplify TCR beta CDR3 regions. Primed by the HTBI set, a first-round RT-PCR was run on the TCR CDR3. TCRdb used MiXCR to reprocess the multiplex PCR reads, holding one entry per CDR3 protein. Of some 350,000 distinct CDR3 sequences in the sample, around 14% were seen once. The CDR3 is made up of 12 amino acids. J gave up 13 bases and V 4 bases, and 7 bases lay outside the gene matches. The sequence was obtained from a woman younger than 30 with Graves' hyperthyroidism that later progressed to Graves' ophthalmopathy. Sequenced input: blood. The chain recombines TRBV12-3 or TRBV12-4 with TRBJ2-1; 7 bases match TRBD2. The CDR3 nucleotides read TGTGCCAGCAGTTATCCCGGGACTACTCAGTTCTTC. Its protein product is CASSYPGTTQFF.